The next 6 T cell receptor beta chains were all read from a single sample in a study of spatial heterogeneity in lung cancer. The time point denotes: sample taken at primary tumor resection. MiXCR, applied by TCRdb to the 5' RACE reads, yields one record per CDR3 protein. Of roughly 25,000 distinct CDR3 sequences in the sample, 7% are singletons; the top ten hold more than 13%. The sequencing here drew on PBMCs, taken at surgery. The receptors derive from a male donor with early-stage non-small cell lung cancer.

In its sample, this clonotype was seen many times. The genes are TRBV10-1 and TRBJ1-1, with D tentatively TRBD1 (6 bases). V lost 6 bases to trimming and J lost 7 bases, with 24 bases between them. This CDR3 region has 16 residues. The germline CDR1 and CDR2 sequences are WNHNN and SYGVQD (reference sequence). CDR3 amino acids: CASSYRQELGLDEAFF. In DNA form, the CDR3 reads TGCGCCAGCAGCTATAGACAGGAGCTAGGCTTGGATGAAGCTTTCTTT.

The chain has TRBV18 and TRBJ1-1, with D uncertain. The ends were cut back, 5 bases at V and 7 bases at J, with 17 bases in the middle. Germline V gives CDR1 KGHSH, CDR2 LQKENI. The CDR3 consists of 14 residues. DNA of the CDR3: TGTGCCAGCTCAGAGGGCGCAGTATACTTTGAAGCTTTCTTT. Protein sequence: CASSEGAVYFEAFF.

The chain employs TRBV6-4 and TRBJ2-2; D is uncertain. The CDR3 loop spans 13 amino acids. Germline CDR1 and CDR2: MRHNA and SNTAGT. V was cut by 8 bases and J by 1 base, with 8 bases left in between. The CDR3 DNA follows: TGTGCCAGCCTTAGCATGAACACCGGGGAGCTGTTTTTT. As protein: CASLSMNTGELFF.

This clonotype was detected a few times. V is TRBV19 and J is TRBJ2-5; TRBD2 matches 7 bases. The CDR3 length is 14 residues. The V segment lost 5 bases and the J segment 5 bases; nucleotides outside the gene matches: 8. From germline, CDR1 is LNHDA and CDR2 SQIVND (reference sequence). The CDR3 nucleotides are TGTGCCAGTAGTGGCGGGACTAACTTTGAGACCCAGTACTTC. This translates into CASSGGTNFETQYF.

This clonotype was counted ten times or more. The V gene is TRBV19, the J gene TRBJ2-1; D is undetermined. Trimming left V 6 bases short and J 9 bases short, with 9 bases between. Germline V gene sequence: CDR1 LNHDA, CDR2 SQIVND (reference sequence). CDR3 length equals 11 residues. CDR3 region: CASRMGPEQFF. DNA for the CDR3: TGTGCCAGTAGGATGGGCCCTGAGCAGTTCTTC.

This clonotype has ten or more counts. This chain links TRBV12-3 or TRBV12-4 with TRBJ2-1; D is ambiguous. The V end was cut by 2 bases, the J end by 5 bases, with 16 bases between. The CDR3 length is 16 residues. The DNA for the CDR3 is TGTGCCAGCAGTTTATTAGGAACGAGCAGGAACAATGAGCAGTTCTTC. As protein: CASSLLGTSRNNEQFF.